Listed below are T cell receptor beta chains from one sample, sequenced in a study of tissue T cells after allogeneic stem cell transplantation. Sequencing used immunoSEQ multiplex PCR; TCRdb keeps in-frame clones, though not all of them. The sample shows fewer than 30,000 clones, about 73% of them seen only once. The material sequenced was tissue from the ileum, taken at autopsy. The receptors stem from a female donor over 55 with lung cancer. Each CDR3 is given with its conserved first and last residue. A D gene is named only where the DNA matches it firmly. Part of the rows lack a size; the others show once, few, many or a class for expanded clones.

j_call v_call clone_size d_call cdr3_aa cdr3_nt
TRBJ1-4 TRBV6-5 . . CASSYSTGRGEKLFF TGTGCCAGCAGTTACTCGACCGGGCGAGGCGAAAAACTGTTTTTT
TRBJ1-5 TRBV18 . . CASSPPNREDQPQHF TGTGCCAGCTCACCACCCAACAGGGAAGATCAGCCCCAGCATTTT
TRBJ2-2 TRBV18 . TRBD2 CASSPTSGKISAGELFF TGTGCCAGCTCACCAACTAGCGGGAAAATTTCTGCCGGGGAGCTGTTTTTT
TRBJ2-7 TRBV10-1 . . CASSEYERGSLFPLYEQYF TGCGCCAGCAGTGAGTATGAAAGGGGATCTCTTTTCCCCCTCTACGAGCAGTACTTC
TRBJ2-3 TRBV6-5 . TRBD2 CASSRGGLGTDTQYF TGTGCCAGCTCTCGGGGGGGACTGGGCACAGATACGCAGTATTTT
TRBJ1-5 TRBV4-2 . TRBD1 CASRQGGSGNQPQHF TGTGCCAGCAGACAGGGGGGAAGCGGCAATCAGCCCCAGCATTTT
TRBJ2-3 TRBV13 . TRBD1 CASSPGQGGTDTQYF TGTGCCAGCAGCCCGGGACAGGGGGGCACAGATACGCAGTATTTT
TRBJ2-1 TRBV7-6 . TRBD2 CASSLTSAGGPLVGNEQFF TGTGCCAGCAGCTTAACTTCTGCGGGGGGGCCTTTGGTAGGCAATGAGCAGTTCTTC
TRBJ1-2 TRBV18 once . CASSQDRGYGYTF TGTGCCAGCTCACAGGATCGAGGGTATGGCTACACCTTC
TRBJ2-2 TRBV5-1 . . CASSSTGRRNGELFF TGCGCCAGCAGCTCCACAGGGAGACGGAACGGGGAGCTGTTTTTT
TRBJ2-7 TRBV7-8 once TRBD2 CASSYSTSGRGYEQYF TGTGCCAGCAGCTATTCGACTAGCGGGAGAGGTTACGAGCAGTACTTC